The entry below describes one T cell receptor beta chain. J was trimmed by 5 bases and V by 5 bases; bases with no gene match: 2. Germline CDR1 is SGHTA and CDR2 is FQGNSA. The CDR3 extends over 13 amino acids. 5'RACE with constant-segment primers built TCRalpha and TCRbeta cDNA libraries with UMIs. TCRdb re-analysed the 5' RACE reads in MiXCR, keeping a single row per CDR3 protein. The repertoire holds a few hundred thousand distinct CDR3 sequences, with under 12% as singletons. The data are from a study of T-cell memory formation after mild COVID-19. Study-level background: Largely, the TCR clusters proved donor specific.

The TCR was taken from a man aged 18-30 years who had mild COVID-19 (a few samples of this study predate the infection). Cell type and time point are not known. The material sequenced was PBMCs or a T cell subset sorted from them (not recorded which). The chain uses TRBV7-2 and TRBJ2-1; 8 bases fit TRBD1. CDR3 nucleotides: TGTGCCAGCAGCCGGGACAGGAACAATGAGCAGTTCTTC. This sequence encodes CASSRDRNNEQFF. Variable domain in full (rest from reference TRBV7-2 and TRBJ2-1): GAGVSQSPSNKVTEKGKDVELRCDPISGHTALYWYRQSLGQGLEFLIYFQGNSAPDKSGLPSDRFSAERTGGSVSTLTIQRTQQEDSAVYLCASSRDRNNEQFFGPGTRLTVL.